The next 11 T cell receptor beta chains were all read from a single sample in a study of cytomegalovirus exposure and HLA in healthy donors. 60 Vbeta and 13 Jbeta primers were used in PCR. Sequencing was performed with immunoSEQ multiplex PCR; in TCRdb, only in-frame clones are kept and a portion is missing. The repertoire holds about 130,000 clones, with 75% as singletons. The sample consisted of PBMCs. The receptor set was obtained from a man aged 25-40 years in good health and CMV-seronegative.

The V and J genes are TRBV29-1 and TRBJ2-7, with 7 positions matching TRBD2. V lost 6 bases to trimming and J lost 2 bases; unmatched junction nucleotides: 7. The CDR3 loop spans 13 amino acids. Germline V gives CDR1 SQVTM, CDR2 ANQGSEA. The CDR3 DNA is TGCAGCGTGGGGAGGGGTCAGGCCTACGAGCAGTACTTC. This sequence encodes CSVGRGQAYEQYF.

This chain joins TRBV28 and TRBJ2-2; a possible D gene is TRBD1 (6 bases). The CDR3 runs 14 residues. Germline CDR1 reads MDHEN; CDR2 reads SYDVKM. Deletions cut 6 bases from V and 3 bases from J, with 11 bases between. CDR3 nucleotides: TGTGCCAGCAGGCTAGACAGGTACACCGGGGAGCTGTTTTTT. Translating gives CASRLDRYTGELFF.

This clone turned up a few times. The chain recombines TRBV7-8 with TRBJ2-3; 8 nucleotides line up with TRBD2. With V trimmed by 3 bases and J by 1 base, 0 bases remained unmatched. This CDR3 region has 14 residues. In germline, CDR1 is SGHVS, CDR2 FQNEAQ. CDR3 nucleotide sequence: TGTGCCAGCAGCTTTAGCGGGGGCACAGATACGCAGTATTTT. Residues: CASSFSGGTDTQYF. The entire variable domain, with the rest obtained from reference TRBV7-8 and TRBJ2-3, is as follows: GAGVSQSPRYKVAKRGQDVALRCDPISGHVSLFWYQQALGQGPEFLTYFQNEAQLDKSGLPSDRFFAERPEGSVSTLKIQRTQQEDSAVYLCASSFSGGTDTQYFGPGTRLTVL.

This clone was counted a single time. The chain couples TRBV19 to TRBJ2-7; possibly TRBD1 for D (5 bases). V was pared by 0 bases and J by 4 bases, with 7 bases between. Germline V gives CDR1 LNHDA, CDR2 SQIVND (reference sequence). This CDR3 contains 13 residues. The CDR3 reads CASSIDGAYEQYF. CDR3 bases: TGTGCCAGTAGTATAGATGGGGCGTACGAGCAGTACTTC.

This clone was seen only a few times. V gene TRBV29-1 combines with J gene TRBJ1-4; 8 nucleotides line up with TRBD1. The CDR3 is 14 amino acids. Germline V lookup: CDR1 SQVTM, CDR2 ANQGSEA. V lost 5 bases and J lost 8; bases outside the gene matches: 10. The CDR3 bases are TGCAGCGTTAATATCCAGGGGGCGAGGGAAAAACTGTTTTTT. Translated, it gives CSVNIQGAREKLFF.

The V gene is TRBV7-3, the J gene TRBJ2-3, with 9 bases matching TRBD1. The CDR3 length is 17 residues. After removal of 5 bases from V and 1 base from J, the junction contained 10 bases not matched to a gene. The germline V gene has CDR1 SGHTA and CDR2 FQGTGA. The CDR3 spells CASSAKSWTGGTDTQYF. Here the CDR3 DNA reads TGTGCCAGCAGCGCCAAGTCTTGGACAGGGGGCACAGATACGCAGTATTTT.

The chain joins TRBV9 to TRBJ2-7, with 11 bases matching TRBD1. The length of the CDR3 is 14 residues. Germline CDR1 and CDR2: SGDLS and YYNGEE. J was trimmed by 4 bases and V by 5 bases; bases with no gene match: 5. The DNA for the CDR3 is TGTGCCAGCAGTGGCCGGGACAGGGGGTACGAGCAGTACTTC. Its protein product is CASSGRDRGYEQYF.

The chain links TRBV4-1 to TRBJ1-5; D not resolved. Germline lookup yields CDR1 MGHRA and CDR2 YSYEKL. V gave up 0 bases and J gave up 0 bases, with 15 bases separating them. This CDR3 contains 18 residues. As DNA, the CDR3 is TGCGCCAGCAGCCAAGATTTTAGTCGGGGAAATAGCAATCAGCCCCAGCATTTT. It encodes CASSQDFSRGNSNQPQHF.

This clone was seen a few times. An end of the junction differs from the germline gene, which may be a read error. This CDR3 is also generated by other DNA sequences in the sample. The chain is built from TRBV27 and TRBJ1-2; D is uncertain. CDR1 is MNHEY and CDR2 is SMNVEV in the germline V gene (reference sequence). The CDR3 sequence is 14 residues long. The CDR3 loop is CASSLSKIAAGYTF. CDR3 bases: TGTGCCAGCAGTCTATCCAAGATCGCGGCTGGCTACACCTTC.

The rearrangement uses TRBV6-6 and TRBJ1-6; the D is unclear. CDR3 length: 16 amino acids. CDR1 and CDR2 from the germline V gene are MNHNY and SVGAGI (reference sequence). V was shortened by 2 bases and J by 6 bases, with 14 bases between the two germline ends. Here the CDR3 reads CASSYATETTNSPLHF. Written as DNA, the CDR3 is TGTGCCAGCAGTTACGCCACAGAAACGACTAATTCACCCCTCCACTTT.

This clone was seen just once. The V gene is TRBV28, the J gene TRBJ2-7, with unresolved D. CDR3 length: 13 residues. Germline CDR1 reads MDHEN; CDR2 reads SYDVKM. Trimming removed 1 base from V and 4 bases from J, with 8 bases in between. CDR3 region: CASSLLTRYEQYF. The CDR3 DNA is TGTGCCAGCAGTTTATTGACTCGTTACGAGCAGTACTTC.